The rows below give T cell receptor beta chains drawn from one sample of a study of long-term antiretroviral therapy in people with HIV. Sequencing used immunoSEQ multiplex PCR; TCRdb keeps in-frame clones, though not all of them. The table records approximately 20,000 clones, approximately 90% of them present only once. The sequencing here drew on unsorted PBMCs, taken 0.6 years after starting antiretroviral therapy. The receptors stem from a man aged 55-75 years with HIV. CDR3s include the opening cysteine and the closing phenylalanine or tryptophan. The D gene is left open where the match is weak. Clone size is shown for a subset of rows, as once, few, many or a class of expanded clone.

TRBJ1-2 | NA | TRBV7-2 | NA | CASSPQGLYGYTF | TGTGCCAGCAGCCCACAAGGACTCTATGGCTACACCTTC
TRBJ2-1 | NA | TRBV5-1 | TRBD2 | CASSWGGLAGSEEQFF | TGCGCCAGCAGCTGGGGGGGACTAGCGGGGTCGGAGGAGCAGTTCTTC
TRBJ2-2 | NA | TRBV28 | NA | CASSEPGRYTGELFF | TGTGCCAGCAGCGAACCTGGGAGATACACCGGGGAGCTGTTTTTT
TRBJ1-2 | few | TRBV9 | NA | CASRDLTGYGYTF | TGTGCCAGCAGAGACCTAACAGGTTATGGCTACACCTTC
TRBJ1-2 | NA | TRBV2 | NA | CASNRLIMDYGYTF | TGTGCCAGCAATCGTTTAATAATGGACTATGGCTACACCTTC
TRBJ2-1 | NA | TRBV6-6 | NA | CASSLLPNEQFF | TGTGCCAGCAGCTTACTACCCAATGAGCAGTTCTTC
TRBJ1-2 | NA | TRBV7-2 | NA | CASSLAPGIYTF | TGTGCCAGCAGCTTAGCGCCTGGGATCTACACCTTC
TRBJ2-7 | once | TRBV30 | NA | CAWGNRYYYEQYF | TGTGCCTGGGGGAACAGGTACTACTACGAGCAGTACTTC
TRBJ2-7 | NA | TRBV7-2 | TRBD2 | CASSLGLAATYEQYF | TGTGCCAGCAGCTTAGGGCTAGCGGCCACCTACGAGCAGTACTTC
TRBJ1-3 | NA | TRBV5-1 | NA | CASSLAGLRFGNTIYF | TGCGCCAGCAGCTTGGCTGGGTTACGGTTCGGAAACACCATATATTTT
TRBJ1-6 | once | TRBV6-5 | NA | CASRYREQEDSPLHF | TGTGCCAGCAGATACCGGGAGCAGGAGGATTCACCCCTCCACTTT
TRBJ2-5 | NA | TRBV29-1 | NA | CSVVGVLLETQYF | TGCAGCGTTGTGGGGGTATTATTAGAGACCCAGTACTTC
TRBJ1-2 | few | TRBV11-2 | NA | CASSSFLGFLGYGYTF | TGTGCCAGCAGCTCTTTTCTGGGTTTTCTGGGGTATGGCTACACCTTC
TRBJ1-2 | NA | TRBV4-1 | NA | CASSQSPQGEDGYTF | TGCGCCAGCAGCCAAAGCCCCCAAGGGGAAGACGGCTACACCTTC
TRBJ2-7 | NA | TRBV6-5 | NA | CASSYSRGDSSYEQYF | TGTGCCAGCAGTTACTCGAGGGGGGATAGCTCCTACGAGCAGTACTTC
TRBJ2-1 | NA | TRBV5-1 | TRBD1 | CASSFGGQGHEQFF | TGCGCCAGCAGCTTCGGAGGACAGGGGCATGAGCAGTTCTTC
TRBJ2-3 | NA | TRBV27 | TRBD1 | CASSSGQGYVTQYF | TGTGCCAGCAGTTCAGGACAGGGTTATGTTACGCAGTATTTT
TRBJ2-7 | medium-sized | TRBV11-2 | NA | CASSSGGENPREQYF | TGTGCCAGCAGCTCGGGCGGGGAGAACCCTAGGGAGCAGTACTTC
TRBJ2-1 | once | TRBV7-6 | NA | CASSFRPSSANEQFF | TGTGCCAGCAGCTTTCGGCCCTCTAGCGCCAATGAGCAGTTCTTC
TRBJ2-7 | NA | TRBV10-1 | NA | CASSKDQARPQVEQYF | TGCGCCAGCAGCAAGGACCAGGCCCGTCCACAGGTCGAGCAGTACTTC
TRBJ1-2 | once | TRBV5-6 | NA | CASSLVPPSNYGYTF | TGTGCCAGCAGCTTGGTGCCTCCGAGTAACTATGGCTACACCTTC
TRBJ1-2 | medium-sized | TRBV10-2 | NA | CASHSGSGYGYTF | TGCGCCAGCCATTCAGGGTCGGGCTATGGCTACACCTTC
TRBJ2-1 | NA | TRBV4-3 | TRBD2 | CASSLQRGGLDNEQFF | TGCGCCAGCAGCCTACAGCGGGGGGGGCTCGACAATGAGCAGTTCTTC
TRBJ2-1 | NA | TRBV19 | NA | CASSPWGSNNEQFF | TGTGCCAGTAGTCCGTGGGGCAGTAACAATGAGCAGTTCTTC
TRBJ2-7 | NA | TRBV21-1 | NA | CASSRPILRCFYEQYF | TGTGCCAGCAGCCGGCCGATCCTGCGATGTTTCTACGAGCAGTACTTC
TRBJ1-5 | NA | TRBV6-1 | TRBD1 | CASTTEGAGNQPQHF | TGTGCCAGCACTACCGAGGGGGCGGGCAATCAGCCCCAGCATTTT
TRBJ2-3 | NA | TRBV19 | NA | CASRVDRMSTDTQYF | TGTGCCAGTAGGGTAGACAGGATGAGCACAGATACGCAGTATTTT